The following is a TCR beta chain sequence with its context. Its antigen is undetermined. The record originates from a study of shared clonotypes between healthy human individuals. CD8 cells classed as naive were CD45RO-negative and positively selected for CCR7, excluding terminally differentiated effector memory CD45RA+ cells. Donation came from healthy HIV-negative adults that had no recent acute infections or vaccinations. Nashville, Tennessee was home to all donors, who were Caucasian adults. Overall study results and limits: It was the few donors that limited the genetic and exposure-history diversity represented.

The germline V gene has CDR1 SGHNT and CDR2 YYREEE (reference sequence). Trimming took off 0 bases at V and 8 bases at J, with 11 bases between the two ends. This CDR3 has 13 amino acids. Per the study methods: Quality scores were absent from the junction-only immunoSEQ sequences, so filtering differed. Repertoires were generated with immunoSEQ multiplex PCR, while TCRdb's copy carries only in-frame clones and drops some. V and J calls and clone size are those listed in that table; D and trimming were worked out from the DNA. The sample carries some 2.1 million clones, just under 95% recorded once. What was sequenced was naive CD8+ T cells sorted from blood. The rearrangement joins TRBV5-4 to TRBJ1-2; D is unresolved. This receptor was identified in a man aged 18 to 30 in good health. The CDR3 sequence: CASSLEDSGGYTF. The CDR3 DNA is TGTGCCAGCAGCTTGGAGGACTCCGGAGGCTACACCTTC.